This T cell receptor (beta chain) was retrieved from a study of CXCR3-negative and CXCR3-positive naive CD8 T cells. General study results and limits: CXCR3-negative and CXCR3-positive naive cells shared comparable TRBV-TRBJ usage, but memory cells did not. Hydrophobicity was higher for TRB CDR3s found in CXCR3-positive naive cells than in CXCR3-negative naive cells.

Sorting yielded triplicates of 300,000 cells for each CD8+ T cell subset. Definition of naive CD8+ T cells rested on a CD45RO-CCR7+CD27+CD95- profile. CDR1 is MGHRA and CDR2 is YSYEKL in the germline V gene. The CDR3 is 16 residues long. Worth noting for this clonotype: Its antigen is not identified.

The TRB libraries of cDNA were built by UMI-labeled 5' RACE. From the 5' RACE reads, TCRdb lists one entry per CDR3 protein and no DNA. The listing records approximately 100,000 distinct CDR3 sequences. The sample consisted of naive CXCR3+ CD8+ T cells from blood. Subset denoted: CD45RO-CCR7+CD27+CD95- naive CD8+ T cells expressing CXCR3 (TNR3+). The receptor was derived from a human donor in good health. Some clones in this sample may be carry-over from other donors' samples. The chain combines TRBV4-1 with TRBJ1-3. The CDR3 loop is CASSQVRGNAGNTIYF.